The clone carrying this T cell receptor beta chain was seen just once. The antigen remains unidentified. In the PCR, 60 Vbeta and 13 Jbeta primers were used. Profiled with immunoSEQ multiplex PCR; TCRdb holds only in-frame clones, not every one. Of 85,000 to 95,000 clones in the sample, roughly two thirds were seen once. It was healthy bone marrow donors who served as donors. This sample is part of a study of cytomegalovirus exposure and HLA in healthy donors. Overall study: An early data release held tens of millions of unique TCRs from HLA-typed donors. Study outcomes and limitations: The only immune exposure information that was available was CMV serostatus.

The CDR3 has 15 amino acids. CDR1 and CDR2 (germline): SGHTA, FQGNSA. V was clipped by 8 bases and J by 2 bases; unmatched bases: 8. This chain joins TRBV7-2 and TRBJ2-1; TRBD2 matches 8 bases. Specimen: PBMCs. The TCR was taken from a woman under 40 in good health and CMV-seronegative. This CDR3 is CASSLTSGAYNEQFF. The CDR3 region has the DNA TGTGCCAGCTCTCTTACTAGCGGAGCCTACAATGAGCAGTTCTTC.